This T cell receptor beta chain was sequenced in a study of response to subunit inactivated influenza vaccine (dated by TCRdb to 2016 to 2018). Study-level background: The study used deep quantitative T cell receptor repertoire profiling to track responses to a trivalent subunit inactivated influenza vaccine. Summary of the overall study and its limitations: It was suggested by the authors that each seasonal influenza vaccination may recruit only a limited number of new T cells.

The receptor library was made with RT-PCR. TCRdb shows the sequencer as Illumina HiSeq 2500. Clones were called with MiXCR by TCRdb after fastp trimmed the public reads at Q25, and only in-frame beta chains were retained. Every CDR3 protein is listed once, alongside the most common genes and DNA of its rows. This sample is represented by just under 550,000 distinct CDR3 sequences; approximately 20% of them were singletons. Of the sample, approximately 3% is held by the ten largest clones. For this chain, trimming is 5 bases at the V end and 1 base at the J end, and the number of junction bases without a gene match is 12. The CDR3 starts with the cysteine, ends with the phenylalanine, and has 18 residues. The retained sequence is limited to the CDR3, 54 bases, with the frame set at the first base. From a lookup of the germline V gene, CDR1 and CDR2 are SGHAT and FQNNGV. Concerning this clonotype: Its recognized antigen is unknown. No quality values exist for individual bases; no much larger clone is one base distant.

These same data were also listed under a study on T cells expressing NK-cell markers. The second paper further reports: TCR beta cDNA libraries were made by 5'RACE template switching that added a universal primer site and unique molecular identifiers. Fewer than ten donors provided sorted CD3+CD56+NKG2C+, CD3+CD56+NKG2C- and CD3+CD56-NKG2C+ T-cell subsets, whose TCR beta-chain repertoires were profiled. Among the eight sequenced donors, seven were HCMV-seropositive and one was HCMV-seronegative. In several experiments an anti-gammadeltaTCR antibody was added to restrict sorting to alphabetaTCR-expressing T cells. In more than five donors, the dominant CD3+CD56+NKG2C+ clonotypes were found to rank among the top 10 CD8+ clonotypes and to make up about 1.0-7.5% of CD8+ T cells. Those dominant clonotypes were again the most abundant among CD3+CD56-NKG2C+ cells in a few donors, at roughly 25-65%. Whether the expanded NKG2C-expressing T cell clones were specific for HCMV antigens remained unclear. Randomly selected healthy volunteers, three men and five women, were used as the eight sequenced donors. HCMV-specific IgG was detected in serum with a commercial ELISA kit to determine HCMV serostatus. Peripheral blood mononuclear cells were isolated from blood by Ficoll density gradient centrifugation. Using Miltenyi isolation kits, CD4+ and CD8+ T cells were isolated from PBMC through magnetic immunoseparation. Synthesis of cDNA was primed from the TCR beta constant segment and was followed by two consecutive PCR amplification steps. The libraries were sequenced on Illumina HiSeq 2000/2500, MiSeq or NextSeq, producing 2 x 150 bp reads. MIGEC was used to demultiplex reads and group the reads by UMI, and MiTCR was used to assemble and quantify clonotypes. To exclude erroneous sequences, only TCR cDNA sequences supported by at least two reads were retained. The tcR package was used for downstream repertoire analysis, and clonotypes were matched across fractions by CDR3 nucleotide sequence plus V segment. Antigen specificity was annotated against VDJdb with VDJmatch, allowing one amino acid substitution in CDR3.

The TCR was taken from a man aged 45-60 years who received an inactivated influenza vaccine. Donor details come from another sample of the same person, matched by shared clones. The rearrangement combines TRBV11-2 with TRBJ2-3; 10 of the junction bases match TRBD2. The specimen comprised CD4+ T cells sorted from PBMCs, sampled about 12 days after vaccination. CDR3 loop: CASSLTSGVGGGTDTQYF. DNA sequence: TGTGCCAGCAGCCTCACTAGCGGGGTCGGAGGGGGCACAGATACGCAGTATTTT.